This entry features one TCR beta chain sequence. The PCR had 60 Vbeta and 13 Jbeta primers. Produced via immunoSEQ multiplex PCR; TCRdb's table is partial and in-frame only. The sample includes about 130,000 clones, about 79% of them seen just once. The V gene's germline CDR1 is SQVTM and CDR2 ANQGSEA. V gave up 4 bases and J gave up 2 bases, with 12 bases separating them. The CDR3 sequence is 14 residues long. This sample stems from a study of cytomegalovirus exposure and HLA in healthy donors. This chain links TRBV29-1 with TRBJ1-3; a possible D gene is TRBD1 (6 bases). The source material was PBMCs. This clonotype originated in a woman aged 45-60 years in good health and CMV-seronegative. The CDR3 bases are TGCAGCGTTGCACAGGGAAATACTGGAAACACCATATATTTT. This sequence encodes CSVAQGNTGNTIYF. Together with reference TRBV29-1 and TRBJ1-3, the CDR3 gives the full variable domain: SAVISQKPSRDICQRGTSLTIQCQVDSQVTMMFWYRQQPGQSLTLIATANQGSEATYESGFVIDKFPISRPNLTFSTLTVSNMSPEDSSIYLCSVAQGNTGNTIYFGEGSWLTVV.